The sequence of this T cell receptor beta chain was determined in a study of neurological immune-mediated disorders. This CDR3 contains 14 residues. Germline values: CDR1 KGHSH, CDR2 LQKENI. Trimming cost V 5 bases and J 0 bases, with 10 bases left between them. This clonotype was recorded at least ten times. TCRdb re-derived calls from the 5' RACE reads in MiXCR, one entry per CDR3 protein. The profile covers 60,000 to 70,000 distinct CDR3 sequences, with roughly 5% appearing a single time and approximately 5.1% taken by the ten largest. This rearrangement joins TRBV18 to TRBJ1-2; D may be TRBD1 (5 bases). The sequence was obtained from a human donor with multiple sclerosis. The donor label of this sample is uncertain. Sequenced sample: PBMCs. CDR3 sequence: CASSTGPANYGYTF. The CDR3 DNA follows: TGTGCCAGCTCAACGGGACCAGCTAACTATGGCTACACCTTC. The whole variable domain, filled in from reference TRBV18 and TRBJ1-2, reads NAGVMQNPRHLVRRRGQEARLRCSPMKGHSHVYWYRQLPEEGLKFMVYLQKENIIDESGMPKERFSAEFPKEGPSILRIQQVVRGDSAAYFCASSTGPANYGYTFGSGTRLTVV.